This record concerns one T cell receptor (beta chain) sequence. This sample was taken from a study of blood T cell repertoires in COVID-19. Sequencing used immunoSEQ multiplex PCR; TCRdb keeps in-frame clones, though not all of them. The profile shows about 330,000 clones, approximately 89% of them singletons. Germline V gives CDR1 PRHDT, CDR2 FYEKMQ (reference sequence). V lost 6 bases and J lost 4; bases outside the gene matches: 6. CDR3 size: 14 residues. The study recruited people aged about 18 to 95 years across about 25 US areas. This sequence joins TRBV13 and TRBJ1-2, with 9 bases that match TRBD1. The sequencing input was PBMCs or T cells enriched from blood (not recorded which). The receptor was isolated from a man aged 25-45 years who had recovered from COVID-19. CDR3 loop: CASSRTGAGYGYTF. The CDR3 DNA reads TGTGCCAGCAGTCGGACAGGGGCTGGCTATGGCTACACCTTC.